This entry concerns a single T cell receptor (beta chain). Its cognate antigen is unknown. In germline, CDR1 is SGHRS, CDR2 YFSETQ. With V trimmed by 3 bases and J by 1 base, 19 bases remained unmatched. The CDR3 length is 19 residues. The data belong to a study of OX40 agonist ivuxolimab in advanced cancers. The study, taken as a whole, reports: The mean number of expanded clones was higher in CD8+ T cells than in CD4+.

The protocol was immunoSEQ multiplex PCR, while the TCRdb copy is restricted to in-frame clones and leaves out a portion. Of 55,000 to 70,000 clones listed, just over 85% are singletons. The TCR was taken from an adult with an advanced solid tumor such as melanoma, head and neck, liver or kidney cancer. Source: CD4+ or CD8+ T cells sorted from blood, taken in a trial of the OX40 agonist ivuxolimab. This chain links TRBV5-1 with TRBJ2-7, with 7 positions matching TRBD1. The DNA for the CDR3 is TGCGCCAGCAGCTCCGCTGCGACCCACGACAGGGCCTTTTCCTACGAGCAGTACTTC. It yields the protein CASSSAATHDRAFSYEQYF.